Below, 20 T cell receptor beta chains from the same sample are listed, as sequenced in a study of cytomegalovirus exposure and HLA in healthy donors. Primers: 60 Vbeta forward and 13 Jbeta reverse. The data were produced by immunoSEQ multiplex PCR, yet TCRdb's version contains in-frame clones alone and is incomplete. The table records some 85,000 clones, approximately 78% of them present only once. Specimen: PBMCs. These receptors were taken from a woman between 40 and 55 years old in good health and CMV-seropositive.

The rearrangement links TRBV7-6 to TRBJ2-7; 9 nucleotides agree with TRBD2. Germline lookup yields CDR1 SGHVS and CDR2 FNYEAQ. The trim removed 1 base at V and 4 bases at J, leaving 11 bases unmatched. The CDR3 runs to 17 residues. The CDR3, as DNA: TGTGCCAGCAGCTTAGGGGGGGTAGCGGGGGACACTTACGAGCAGTACTTC. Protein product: CASSLGGVAGDTYEQYF.

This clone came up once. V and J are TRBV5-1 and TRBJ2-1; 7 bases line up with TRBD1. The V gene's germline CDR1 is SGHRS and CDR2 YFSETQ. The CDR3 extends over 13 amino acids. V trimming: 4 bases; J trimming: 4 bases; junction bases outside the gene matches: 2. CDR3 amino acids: CASSMGQYNEQFF. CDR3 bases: TGCGCCAGCAGCATGGGACAGTACAATGAGCAGTTCTTC.

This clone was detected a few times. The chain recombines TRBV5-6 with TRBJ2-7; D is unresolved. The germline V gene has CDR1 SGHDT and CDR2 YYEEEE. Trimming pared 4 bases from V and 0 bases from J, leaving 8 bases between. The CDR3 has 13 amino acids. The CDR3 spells CASSSDSSYEQYF. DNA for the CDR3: TGTGCCAGCAGCAGTGACTCCTCCTACGAGCAGTACTTC.

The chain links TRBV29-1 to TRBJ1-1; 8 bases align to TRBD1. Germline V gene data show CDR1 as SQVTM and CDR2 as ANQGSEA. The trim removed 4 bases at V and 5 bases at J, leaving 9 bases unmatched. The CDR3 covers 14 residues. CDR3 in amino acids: CSVAVAGGLTEAFF. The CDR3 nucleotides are TGCAGCGTTGCCGTGGCAGGGGGCCTTACTGAAGCTTTCTTT.

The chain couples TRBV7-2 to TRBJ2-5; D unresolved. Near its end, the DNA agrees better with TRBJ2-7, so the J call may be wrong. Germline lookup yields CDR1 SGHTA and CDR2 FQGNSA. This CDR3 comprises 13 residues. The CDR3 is CASSLWAAYEQYF. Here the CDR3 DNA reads TGTGCCAGCAGCCTGTGGGCCGCCTACGAGCAGTACTTC.

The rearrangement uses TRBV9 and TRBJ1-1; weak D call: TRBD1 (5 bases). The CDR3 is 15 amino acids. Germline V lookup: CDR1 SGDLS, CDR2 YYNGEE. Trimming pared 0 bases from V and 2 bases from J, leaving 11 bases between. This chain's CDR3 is CASSVGDSPNTEAFF. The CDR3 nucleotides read TGTGCCAGCAGCGTAGGGGACTCGCCCAACACTGAAGCTTTCTTT.

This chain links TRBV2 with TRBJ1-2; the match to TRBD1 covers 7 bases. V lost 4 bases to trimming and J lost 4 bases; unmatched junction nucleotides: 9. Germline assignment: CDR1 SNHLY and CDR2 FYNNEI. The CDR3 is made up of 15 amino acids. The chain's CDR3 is CASSGGGGGGYGYTF. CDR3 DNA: TGTGCCAGCAGTGGGGGTGGAGGGGGCGGCTATGGCTACACCTTC.

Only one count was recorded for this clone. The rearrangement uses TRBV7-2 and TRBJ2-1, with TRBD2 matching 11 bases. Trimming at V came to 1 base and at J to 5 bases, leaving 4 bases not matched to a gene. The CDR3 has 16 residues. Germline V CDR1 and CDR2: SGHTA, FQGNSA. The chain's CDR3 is CASSLDLAGGHNEQFF. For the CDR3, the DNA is TGTGCCAGCAGCTTAGACCTAGCGGGGGGTCACAATGAGCAGTTCTTC. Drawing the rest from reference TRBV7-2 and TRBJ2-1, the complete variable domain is GAGVSQSPSNKVTEKGKDVELRCDPISGHTALYWYRQSLGQGLEFLIYFQGNSAPDKSGLPSDRFSAERTGGSVSTLTIQRTQQEDSAVYLCASSLDLAGGHNEQFFGPGTRLTVL.

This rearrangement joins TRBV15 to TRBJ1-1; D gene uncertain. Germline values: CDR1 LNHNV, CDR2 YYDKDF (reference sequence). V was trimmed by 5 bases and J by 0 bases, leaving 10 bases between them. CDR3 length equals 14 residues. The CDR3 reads CATSPRVLNTEAFF. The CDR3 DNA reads TGTGCCACCAGCCCTCGGGTCCTGAACACTGAAGCTTTCTTT.

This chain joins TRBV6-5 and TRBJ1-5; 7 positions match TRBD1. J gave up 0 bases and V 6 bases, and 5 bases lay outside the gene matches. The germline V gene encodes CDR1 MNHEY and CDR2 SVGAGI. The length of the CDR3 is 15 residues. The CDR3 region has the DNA TGTGCCAGCAGGAGGACAGGCAATAGCAATCAGCCCCAGCATTTT. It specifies CASRRTGNSNQPQHF.

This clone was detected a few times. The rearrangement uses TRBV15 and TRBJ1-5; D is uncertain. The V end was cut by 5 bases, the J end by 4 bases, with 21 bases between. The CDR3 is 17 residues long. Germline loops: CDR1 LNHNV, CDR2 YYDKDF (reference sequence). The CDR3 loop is CATSSSPARGMNQPQHF. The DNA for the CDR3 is TGTGCCACCAGCTCCTCCCCCGCCCGGGGAATGAATCAGCCCCAGCATTTT.

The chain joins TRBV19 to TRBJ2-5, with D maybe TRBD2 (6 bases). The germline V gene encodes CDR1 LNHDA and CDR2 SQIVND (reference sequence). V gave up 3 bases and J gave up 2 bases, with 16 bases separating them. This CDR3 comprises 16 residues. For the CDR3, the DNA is TGTGCCAGTAGTATGCCAATAGCGGAAAGTCAAGAGACCCAGTACTTC. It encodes CASSMPIAESQETQYF. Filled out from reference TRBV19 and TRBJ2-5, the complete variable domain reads DGGITQSPKYLFRKEGQNVTLSCEQNLNHDAMYWYRQDPGQGLRLIYYSQIVNDFQKGDIAEGYSVSREKKESFPLTVTSAQKNPTAFYLCASSMPIAESQETQYFGPGTRLLVL.

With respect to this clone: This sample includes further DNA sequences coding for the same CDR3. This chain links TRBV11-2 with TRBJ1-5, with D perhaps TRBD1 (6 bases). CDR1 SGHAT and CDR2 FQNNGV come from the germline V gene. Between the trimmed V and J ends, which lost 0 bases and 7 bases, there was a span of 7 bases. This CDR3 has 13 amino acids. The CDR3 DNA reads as TGTGCCAGCAGCTTAGACAGGGGACAGCCCCAGCATTTT. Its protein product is CASSLDRGQPQHF.

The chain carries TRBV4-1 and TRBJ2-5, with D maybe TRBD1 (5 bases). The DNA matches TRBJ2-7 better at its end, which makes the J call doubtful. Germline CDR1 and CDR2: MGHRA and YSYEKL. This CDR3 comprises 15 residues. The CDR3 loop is CASSPLVTVTYEQYF. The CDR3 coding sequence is TGCGCCAGCAGCCCTCTTGTGACAGTTACCTACGAGCAGTACTTC.

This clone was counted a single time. CDR3 region: CASSPAGDTNYGYTF. The CDR3 DNA sequence: TGCGCCAGCAGCCCCGCGGGGGACACTAACTATGGCTACACCTTC. The V gene is TRBV5-1, the J gene TRBJ1-2; tentatively, D is TRBD1 (6 bases). V lost 4 bases and J lost 0, with 13 bases in between. This CDR3 region has 15 residues. The V gene's germline CDR1 is SGHRS and CDR2 YFSETQ.

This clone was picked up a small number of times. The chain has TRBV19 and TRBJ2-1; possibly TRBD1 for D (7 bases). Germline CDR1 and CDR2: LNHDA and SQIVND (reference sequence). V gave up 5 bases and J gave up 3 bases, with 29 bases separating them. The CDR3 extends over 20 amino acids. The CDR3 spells CASSPRRGVFSEDNYNEQFF. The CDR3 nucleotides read TGTGCCAGTAGTCCCCGCAGGGGGGTATTTTCGGAAGATAACTACAATGAGCAGTTCTTC.

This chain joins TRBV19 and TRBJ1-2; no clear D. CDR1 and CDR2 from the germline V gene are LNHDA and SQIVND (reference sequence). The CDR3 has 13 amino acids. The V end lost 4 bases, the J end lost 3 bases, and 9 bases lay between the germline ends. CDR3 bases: TGTGCCAGTAGTAGTACAGCTGACTATGGCTACACCTTC. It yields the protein CASSSTADYGYTF.

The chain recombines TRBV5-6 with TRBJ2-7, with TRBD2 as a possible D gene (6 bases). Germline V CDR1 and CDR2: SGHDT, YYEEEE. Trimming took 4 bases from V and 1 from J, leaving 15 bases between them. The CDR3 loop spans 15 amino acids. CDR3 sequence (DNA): TGTGCCAGCAGCCCTAAGCGGGTAAAGTCCTACGAGCAGTACTTC. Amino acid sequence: CASSPKRVKSYEQYF. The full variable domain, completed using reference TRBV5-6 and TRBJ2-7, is DAGVTQSPTHLIKTRGQQVTLRCSPKSGHDTVSWYQQALGQGPQFIFQYYEEEERQRGNFPDRFSGHQFPNYSSELNVNALLLGDSALYLCASSPKRVKSYEQYFGPGTRLTVT.

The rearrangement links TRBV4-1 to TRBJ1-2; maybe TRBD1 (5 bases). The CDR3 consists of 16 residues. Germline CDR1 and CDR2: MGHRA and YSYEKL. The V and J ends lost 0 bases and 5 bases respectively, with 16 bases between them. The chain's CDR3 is CASSQDLIDSPYGYTF. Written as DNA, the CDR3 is TGCGCCAGCAGCCAAGATCTTATCGACAGCCCATATGGCTACACCTTC.

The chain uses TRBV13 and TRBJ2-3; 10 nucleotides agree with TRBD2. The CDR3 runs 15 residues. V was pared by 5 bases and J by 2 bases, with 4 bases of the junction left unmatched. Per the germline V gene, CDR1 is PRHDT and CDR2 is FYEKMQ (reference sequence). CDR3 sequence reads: CASSPGTSVTDTQYF. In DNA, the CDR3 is TGTGCCAGCAGCCCCGGGACTAGCGTCACAGATACGCAGTATTTT.